The rows below give T cell receptor beta chains drawn from one sample of a study of graft-versus-host responses after intestinal transplantation. The repertoire was sequenced with immunoSEQ multiplex PCR; TCRdb's copy has only in-frame clones and lacks some. The repertoire holds more than 10,000 clones, 31% seen once, with under 2% in the top ten. The input for sequencing was alloreactive CD4+ T cells from a mixed lymphocyte reaction culture, taken before transplantation. These receptors all stem from a human patient who was an organ donor for intestinal transplantation. CDR3s include the opening cysteine and the closing phenylalanine or tryptophan. A D gene is named only where the DNA matches it firmly. Clone size is not always given. Where it is, it says once, few, many or a class for expanded clones.

V gene: TRBV2; clone size: NA; D gene: TRBD1; J gene: TRBJ1-1; CDR3 DNA: TGTGCCAGCAGTGGGCAGGGGGCCGGGAACACTGAAGCTTTCTTT; CDR3 protein: CASSGQGAGNTEAFF
V gene: TRBV19; clone size: NA; D gene: NA; J gene: TRBJ1-1; CDR3 DNA: TGTGCCAGCAAAAGAGGGGGTTACACTGAAGCTTTCTTT; CDR3 protein: CASKRGGYTEAFF
V gene: TRBV11-2; clone size: few; D gene: TRBD2; J gene: TRBJ2-7; CDR3 DNA: TGTGCCAGCAGCCAAGGGCAACTAGCGTCCGACCGACAGTACTTC; CDR3 protein: CASSQGQLASDRQYF
V gene: TRBV27; clone size: few; D gene: NA; J gene: TRBJ1-1; CDR3 DNA: TGTGCCAGCAGTCGCATTCGACAGGCACAACCGAACACTGAAGCTTTCTTT; CDR3 protein: CASSRIRQAQPNTEAFF
V gene: TRBV19; clone size: NA; D gene: TRBD2; J gene: TRBJ2-3; CDR3 DNA: TGTGCCAGTAGGCGGGGACTAGCGGGGAGCACAGATACGCAGTATTTT; CDR3 protein: CASRRGLAGSTDTQYF
V gene: TRBV7-4; clone size: NA; D gene: TRBD2; J gene: TRBJ2-7; CDR3 DNA: TGTGCCAGCAGCTTAAGCGGGGGGGCGCTCGAGCAGTACTTC; CDR3 protein: CASSLSGGALEQYF
V gene: TRBV5-1; clone size: few; D gene: NA; J gene: TRBJ2-7; CDR3 DNA: TGCGCCAGCAGCTTCCCGGGAAACTACGAGCAGTACTTC; CDR3 protein: CASSFPGNYEQYF
V gene: TRBV6-5; clone size: NA; D gene: NA; J gene: TRBJ1-5; CDR3 DNA: TGTGCCAGCAGGCCGATCGGTAGCAATCAGCCCCAGCATTTT; CDR3 protein: CASRPIGSNQPQHF
V gene: TRBV5-1; clone size: NA; D gene: TRBD1; J gene: TRBJ1-1; CDR3 DNA: TGCGCCAGCAGCTTTTGGGGACAGGGGCAAGGGATGAACACTGAAGCTTTCTTT; CDR3 protein: CASSFWGQGQGMNTEAFF
V gene: TRBV4-2; clone size: once; D gene: NA; J gene: TRBJ2-5; CDR3 DNA: TGTGCCAGCAGCCTTCCTGGGGGGGAGACCCAGTACTTC; CDR3 protein: CASSLPGGETQYF
V gene: TRBV5-1; clone size: NA; D gene: NA; J gene: TRBJ2-3; CDR3 DNA: TGCGCCAGCAGCTTTGAGGGTTCAGATACGCAGTATTTT; CDR3 protein: CASSFEGSDTQYF
V gene: TRBV5-1; clone size: NA; D gene: NA; J gene: TRBJ1-5; CDR3 DNA: TGCGCCAGCAGCCCCGAAGGGTTGGGGGGTAATCAGCCCCAGCATTTT; CDR3 protein: CASSPEGLGGNQPQHF
V gene: TRBV2; clone size: few; D gene: TRBD2; J gene: TRBJ2-1; CDR3 DNA: TGTGCCAGCTACCGTGGACTAGCGGGGAGCTCCTACAATGAGCAGTTCTTC; CDR3 protein: CASYRGLAGSSYNEQFF
V gene: TRBV7-9; clone size: NA; D gene: NA; J gene: TRBJ2-1; CDR3 DNA: TGTGCCAGCACCCCCCGGAGCTCCTACAATGAGCAGTTCTTC; CDR3 protein: CASTPRSSYNEQFF
V gene: TRBV5-4; clone size: NA; D gene: TRBD1; J gene: TRBJ1-6; CDR3 DNA: TGTGCCAGCAGCCAGCCGGGACAGACTAATTCACCCCTCCACTTT; CDR3 protein: CASSQPGQTNSPLHF
V gene: TRBV18; clone size: medium-sized; D gene: NA; J gene: TRBJ1-4; CDR3 DNA: TGTGCCAGCTCACCGACAGCAACTAATGAAAAACTGTTTTTT; CDR3 protein: CASSPTATNEKLFF
V gene: TRBV30; clone size: once; D gene: NA; J gene: TRBJ1-5; CDR3 DNA: TGTGCCTGGAGTGGGGCGAGGCAGGGTTATATTAAGCCCCAGCATTTT; CDR3 protein: CAWSGARQGYIKPQHF
V gene: TRBV11-2; clone size: NA; D gene: NA; J gene: TRBJ1-2; CDR3 DNA: TGTGCCAGCAGCGCCGGGGGTGGCCTTTCTGGCTACACCTTC; CDR3 protein: CASSAGGGLSGYTF
V gene: TRBV19; clone size: NA; D gene: TRBD2; J gene: TRBJ2-7; CDR3 DNA: TGTGCCAGTAGCCAGCCGACTAGCGGGGGGTACGAGCAGTACTTC; CDR3 protein: CASSQPTSGGYEQYF
V gene: TRBV30; clone size: NA; D gene: NA; J gene: TRBJ2-6; CDR3 DNA: TGTGCCGGGTGGCCGGGACTGGTGTTATCTGGGGCCAACGTCCTGACTTTC; CDR3 protein: CAGWPGLVLSGANVLTF
V gene: TRBV27; clone size: NA; D gene: NA; J gene: TRBJ1-2; CDR3 DNA: TGTGCCAGCAGTTTAAAACAAGGAAGGGGTGGCTACACCTTC; CDR3 protein: CASSLKQGRGGYTF
V gene: TRBV10-3; clone size: medium-sized; D gene: NA; J gene: TRBJ2-7; CDR3 DNA: TGTGCCATCAGTGGTCAGGAAGGCTTTACTCTTTACGAGCAGTACTTC; CDR3 protein: CAISGQEGFTLYEQYF
V gene: TRBV6-5; clone size: few; D gene: TRBD1; J gene: TRBJ1-2; CDR3 DNA: TGTGCCAGCAGTTACTCGAGACAGGGTAATGGCTACACCTTC; CDR3 protein: CASSYSRQGNGYTF
V gene: TRBV2; clone size: NA; D gene: NA; J gene: TRBJ2-3; CDR3 DNA: TGTGCCAGCATTCAGGGGATCACAGATACGCAGTATTTT; CDR3 protein: CASIQGITDTQYF
V gene: TRBV19; clone size: NA; D gene: NA; J gene: TRBJ1-2; CDR3 DNA: TGTGCCAGTAGTATAGGGGGCCAAGCTAACTATGGCTACACCTTC; CDR3 protein: CASSIGGQANYGYTF
V gene: TRBV5-4; clone size: NA; D gene: NA; J gene: TRBJ2-5; CDR3 DNA: TGTGCCAGCAGCTTGGGGTGGGCGACAGAGACCCAGTACTTC; CDR3 protein: CASSLGWATETQYF
V gene: TRBV9; clone size: few; D gene: TRBD2; J gene: TRBJ2-7; CDR3 DNA: TGTGCCAGCAGCGCCTATAGCGGGGGAGCCTACGAGCAGTACTTC; CDR3 protein: CASSAYSGGAYEQYF
V gene: TRBV11-2; clone size: NA; D gene: TRBD1; J gene: TRBJ2-2; CDR3 DNA: TGTGCCAGCAGCTTAGGAGGGACAGGGGTAGCCGGGGAGCTGTTTTTT; CDR3 protein: CASSLGGTGVAGELFF
V gene: TRBV19; clone size: NA; D gene: NA; J gene: TRBJ2-3; CDR3 DNA: TGTGCCAGTAGTATAGGAGCCAGGGGCCCAGATACGCAGTATTTT; CDR3 protein: CASSIGARGPDTQYF
V gene: TRBV6-1; clone size: NA; D gene: NA; J gene: TRBJ1-1; CDR3 DNA: TGTGCCAGCAGAGGGGGGGGTTGGGACACTGAAGCTTTCTTT; CDR3 protein: CASRGGGWDTEAFF
V gene: TRBV9; clone size: NA; D gene: TRBD1; J gene: TRBJ1-3; CDR3 DNA: TGTGCCAGCAGCGTGGTCGCGACAGGGGTCTGGAACACCATATATTTT; CDR3 protein: CASSVVATGVWNTIYF
V gene: TRBV12-5; clone size: NA; D gene: TRBD1; J gene: TRBJ2-5; CDR3 DNA: TGTGCTAGTGGTTTGGTGGACAGGGTAAGGGGACAAGAGACCCAGTACTTC; CDR3 protein: CASGLVDRVRGQETQYF